This T cell receptor beta chain was sequenced for a study of blood T cell repertoires in COVID-19. The table came from immunoSEQ multiplex PCR; TCRdb's copy has only in-frame clones and leaves some out. Here the sample spans roughly 200,000 clones, 82% being singletons. The sequence came from a woman older than 75 with COVID-19, enrolled during active disease. The sample comprised peripheral blood.

The DNA for the CDR3 is TGTGCCAGCTCATCTCGGACAGGGGATGGCTACACCTTC. It translates to CASSSRTGDGYTF. J is TRBJ1-2 and V is TRBV18, with 9 bases matching TRBD1. Germline trimming cut 5 bases from V and 6 bases from J; bases unmatched to any gene: 4. Germline CDR1 reads KGHSH; CDR2 reads LQKENI. This CDR3 is 13 amino acids long.